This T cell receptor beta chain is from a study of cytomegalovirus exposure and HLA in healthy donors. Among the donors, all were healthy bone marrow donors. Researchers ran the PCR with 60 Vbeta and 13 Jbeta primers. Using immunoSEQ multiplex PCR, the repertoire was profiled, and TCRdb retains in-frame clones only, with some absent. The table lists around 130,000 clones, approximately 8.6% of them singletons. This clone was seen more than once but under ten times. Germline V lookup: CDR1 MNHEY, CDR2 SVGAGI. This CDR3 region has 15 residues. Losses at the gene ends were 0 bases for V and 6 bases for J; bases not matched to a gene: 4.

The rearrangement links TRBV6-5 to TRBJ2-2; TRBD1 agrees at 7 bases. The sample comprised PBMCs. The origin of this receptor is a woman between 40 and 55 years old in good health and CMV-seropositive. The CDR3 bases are TGTGCCAGCAGTTACTCGTTAGGGGGCCCCGGGGAGCTGTTTTTT. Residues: CASSYSLGGPGELFF.